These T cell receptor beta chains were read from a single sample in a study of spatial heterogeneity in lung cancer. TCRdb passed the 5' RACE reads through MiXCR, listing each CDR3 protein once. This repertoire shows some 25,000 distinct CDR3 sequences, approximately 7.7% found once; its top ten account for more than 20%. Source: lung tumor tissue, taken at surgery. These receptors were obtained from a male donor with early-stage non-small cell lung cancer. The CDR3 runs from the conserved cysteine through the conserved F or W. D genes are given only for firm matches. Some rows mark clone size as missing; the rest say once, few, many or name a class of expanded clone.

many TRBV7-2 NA CASSLAGTKTQYF
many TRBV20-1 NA CSAEGPGIGEQYF
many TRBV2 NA CASSEKGTIHEQYF
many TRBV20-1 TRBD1 CSASLTGERNYGYTF
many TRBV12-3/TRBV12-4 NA CASSLGQTYGYTF
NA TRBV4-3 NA CASSQGGLGWAGELFF
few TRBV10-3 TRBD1 CAISGGTDQYYGYTF
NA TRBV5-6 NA CASSSINTEAFF
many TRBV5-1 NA CASSFAGVNTEAFF
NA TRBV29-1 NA CSVEIQGQSSYEQYF
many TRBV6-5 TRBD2 CASSYTRGRGWDTQYF
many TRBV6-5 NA CASSPGWVGTDTQYF
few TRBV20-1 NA CSAIPESNQPQHF
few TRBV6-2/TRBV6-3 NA CASSTSDSSSYNEQFF
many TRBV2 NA CASRYSYEQYF
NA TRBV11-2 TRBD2 CASKIGLAGTGELFF
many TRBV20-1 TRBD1 CSDTGTGGRETQYF
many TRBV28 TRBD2 CASSSHGGFLSGELFF
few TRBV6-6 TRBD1 CASSYLTGEETQYF
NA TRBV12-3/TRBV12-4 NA CASSRGGTSYEQYF
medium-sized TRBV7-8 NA CASSLELGIISNSPLHF
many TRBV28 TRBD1 CASSLLVGQGDQPQHF
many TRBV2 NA CASSGRGSRNTIYF
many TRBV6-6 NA CASSYSISRRRAYEQYF
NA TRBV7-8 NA CASSWSRGDQPQHF
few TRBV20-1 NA CSAYRDTYEQYF
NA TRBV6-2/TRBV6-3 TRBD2 CASRPWTSGELHKQFF
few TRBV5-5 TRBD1 CASSFGDRVFYQPQHF